This TCR beta chain was profiled in a study of technical replicates of blood from several donors. The repertoire was sequenced with immunoSEQ multiplex PCR; TCRdb's copy has only in-frame clones and lacks some. The data show roughly 80,000 clones, 85% to 95% seen once. V dropped 0 bases and J dropped 8 bases, with 17 bases sitting between them. CDR3 length equals 16 residues. Germline V lookup: CDR1 SGHTS, CDR2 YDEGEE. This TCR came from a human donor in good health. The chain employs TRBV5-8 and TRBJ1-4; D is uncertain. The sequencing sample was made of T cells isolated from PBMCs. The chain's CDR3 is CASSLVSFLLIEKLFF. Written as DNA, the CDR3 is TGTGCCAGCAGCTTGGTCTCATTTCTACTAATCGAAAAACTGTTTTTT.